One sample yielded the 21 T cell receptor beta chains listed below, sequenced in a study of T cell repertoires in cytomegalovirus infection. One entry per CDR3 protein, called by TCRdb with MiXCR from the reads. The data hold some 250,000 distinct CDR3 sequences, with around 9% observed a single time. The specimen was PBMCs. These receptors originate from a human donor in good health (CMV status not recorded). Some clones in this sample may be carry-over from other donors' samples.

This clonotype was observed many times. This chain connects TRBV19 to TRBJ2-1; 8 bases line up with TRBD1. J was trimmed by 8 bases and V by 5 bases; bases with no gene match: 8. This CDR3 is built from 14 residues. The germline CDR1 and CDR2 sequences are LNHDA and SQIVND (reference sequence). The CDR3 spells CASSSRTGFDEQFF. In DNA form, the CDR3 reads TGTGCCAGTAGTTCGAGGACAGGGTTCGATGAGCAGTTCTTC.

This clonotype came up many times. The genes are TRBV7-2 and TRBJ1-1, with D hard to call. V was pared by 5 bases and J by 0 bases, with 10 bases between. CDR1 is SGHTA, CDR2 FQGNSA, per germline. This CDR3 spans 14 amino acids. The DNA of the CDR3 is TGTGCCAGCAGCGGGGTCCTCATGAACACTGAAGCTTTCTTT. Translation: CASSGVLMNTEAFF.

In this sample, this clonotype turned up many times. This rearrangement joins TRBV20-1 to TRBJ2-3; 10 positions match TRBD2. J gave up 6 bases and V 2 bases, and 2 bases lay outside the gene matches. This CDR3 contains 13 residues. Germline V gene data show CDR1 as DFQATT and CDR2 as SNEGSKA (reference sequence). The CDR3 bases are TGCAGTGCTAGACTAGCGGGAGTGGATACGCAGTATTTT. Translating it yields CSARLAGVDTQYF.

This clonotype was picked up many times. V gene TRBV7-2 combines with J gene TRBJ1-2; D uncertain. The germline V and J ends were trimmed by 1 base and 4 bases, with 10 bases remaining between them. The V gene's germline CDR1 is SGHTA and CDR2 FQGNSA. This CDR3 region has 14 residues. The CDR3: CASSLDAVSYGYTF. The CDR3 DNA is TGTGCCAGCAGCTTAGATGCCGTTAGCTATGGCTACACCTTC.

This clonotype was seen at least ten times. The chain links TRBV7-2 to TRBJ2-7; TRBD1 aligns across 9 bases. Trimming removed 0 bases from V and 0 bases from J; junction bases left unmatched: 15. CDR3 size: 20 residues. CDR1 and CDR2 from the germline V gene are SGHTA and FQGNSA. DNA of the CDR3: TGTGCCAGCAGCTTAGCTGGACCGGGACAGGGTCCTCCTAGCTCCTACGAGCAGTACTTC. Protein: CASSLAGPGQGPPSSYEQYF. The full variable domain, with the rest looked up from reference TRBV7-2 and TRBJ2-7, is GAGVSQSPSNKVTEKGKDVELRCDPISGHTALYWYRQSLGQGLEFLIYFQGNSAPDKSGLPSDRFSAERTGGSVSTLTIQRTQQEDSAVYLCASSLAGPGQGPPSSYEQYFGPGTRLTVT.

At least ten counts were recorded for this clonotype. V usage is TRBV28 and J usage is TRBJ1-1; D is undetermined. The CDR3 spans 13 residues. Trimming took off 6 bases at V and 1 base at J, with 9 bases between the two ends. The germline gives CDR1 MDHEN, CDR2 SYDVKM. Written as DNA, the CDR3 is TGTGCCAGCAGCCCTAGACGGAACACTGAAGCTTTCTTT. This codes for CASSPRRNTEAFF.

This clonotype was detected many times. The chain recombines TRBV7-2 with TRBJ2-7; D is unclear. The V gene lost 1 base and the J gene lost 5 bases, with 15 bases spanning the gap. The CDR3 has 15 residues. Germline V gene sequence: CDR1 SGHTA, CDR2 FQGNSA. DNA of the CDR3: TGTGCCAGCAGCTTAGTAGCCTCCATGTCCCACGAGCAGTACTTC. Encoded protein: CASSLVASMSHEQYF.

This clonotype was detected ten times or more. This sequence joins TRBV7-2 and TRBJ1-3, with 7 bases aligning to TRBD1. V lost 6 bases and J lost 3; bases outside the gene matches: 8. The CDR3 loop spans 15 amino acids. Germline CDR1 SGHTA, CDR2 FQGNSA. Here the CDR3 reads CASRPRQGNGNTIYF. The CDR3 DNA is TGTGCCAGCAGGCCTAGACAGGGAAATGGAAACACCATATATTTT.

As for this clonotype: A single base separates this from a much larger clone, so it may be a read error. V and J are TRBV7-2 and TRBJ1-5, with a tentative D call TRBD1 (5 bases). From germline, CDR1 is SGHTA and CDR2 FQGNSA. This CDR3 spans 15 amino acids. The CDR3 is CASSKDSAGKQPQHF. Here the CDR3 DNA reads TGTGCCAGCAGCAAAGACAGTGCGGGCAAACAGCCCCAGCATTTT.

The rearrangement links TRBV4-3 to TRBJ2-7; D is perhaps TRBD1 (6 bases). V gave up 1 base and J gave up 3 bases, with 10 bases separating them. CDR1 LGHNA and CDR2 YSLEER come from the germline V gene. This CDR3 spans 14 amino acids. CDR3: CASSQAGQDYEQYF. The CDR3 DNA is TGCGCCAGCAGCCAAGCGGGACAAGACTACGAGCAGTACTTC.

This clonotype was found many times. V usage is TRBV7-2 and J usage is TRBJ2-2; no reliable D call. The CDR3 consists of 14 residues. Trimming left V 4 bases short and J 4 bases short, with 10 bases between. Germline V CDR1 and CDR2: SGHTA, FQGNSA. The CDR3 spells CASSSDPITGELFF. CDR3 nucleotide sequence: TGTGCCAGCAGCTCTGATCCGATCACCGGGGAGCTGTTTTTT. The full variable domain, rest sourced from reference TRBV7-2 and TRBJ2-2, is GAGVSQSPSNKVTEKGKDVELRCDPISGHTALYWYRQSLGQGLEFLIYFQGNSAPDKSGLPSDRFSAERTGGSVSTLTIQRTQQEDSAVYLCASSSDPITGELFFGEGSRLTVL.

This clonotype was counted at least ten times. This sequence joins TRBV18 and TRBJ1-3, with D possibly matching TRBD1 (5 bases). V was clipped by 4 bases and J by 0 bases, with 13 bases between them. CDR3 length: 16 residues. Germline CDR1 and CDR2: KGHSH and LQKENI. The CDR3 DNA reads as TGTGCCAGCTCACTTGCAGGGCCTTCCTCTGGAAACACCATATATTTT. This translates into CASSLAGPSSGNTIYF.

This clonotype has at least ten counts. The chain links TRBV7-2 to TRBJ2-7, with TRBD1 matching over 8 bases. V shed 1 base and J 4 bases; nucleotides not matched to a gene: 6. In germline, CDR1 is SGHTA, CDR2 FQGNSA. The CDR3 runs to 15 residues. The CDR3 reads CASSLGGTGLYEQYF. The DNA for the CDR3 is TGTGCCAGCAGCTTAGGAGGGACAGGACTTTACGAGCAGTACTTC.

This clonotype has just a few counts. This chain uses TRBV7-6 with TRBJ2-2, with D unclear. V was pared by 3 bases and J by 6 bases, with 5 bases between. This CDR3 spans 12 amino acids. The germline CDR1 and CDR2 sequences are SGHVS and FNYEAQ. CDR3: CASSFGAGELFF. The CDR3 DNA sequence: TGTGCCAGCAGCTTCGGTGCCGGGGAGCTGTTTTTT.

This clonotype was picked up a small number of times. The genes are TRBV19 and TRBJ2-5; tentatively, D is TRBD1 or TRBD2 (5 bases each). The germline gives CDR1 LNHDA, CDR2 SQIVND (reference sequence). The CDR3 runs 14 residues. V dropped 3 bases and J dropped 7 bases, with 15 bases sitting between them. The CDR3 nucleotides are TGTGCCAGTAGTATTGGGACGCTGAAGGCGACCCAGTACTTC. Protein sequence: CASSIGTLKATQYF.

This chain connects TRBV5-1 to TRBJ1-3; no reliable D call. The CDR3 sequence is 17 residues long. V dropped 0 bases and J dropped 0 bases, with 13 bases sitting between them. The germline V gene has CDR1 SGHRS and CDR2 YFSETQ. CDR3 protein: CASSLVGNTRSGNTIYF. In DNA, the CDR3 is TGCGCCAGCAGCTTGGTGGGAAATACGCGCTCTGGAAACACCATATATTTT.

Many counts were recorded for this clonotype. V is TRBV7-9 and J is TRBJ2-7, with a tentative D call TRBD2 (6 bases). CDR1 SEHNR and CDR2 FQNEAQ come from the germline V gene (reference sequence). V lost 1 base and J 4 bases, leaving 17 bases between the germline ends. CDR3 length: 16 residues. CDR3 region: CASSLDPGLRNYEQYF. The CDR3 DNA reads TGTGCCAGCAGCTTAGACCCGGGACTCCGAAATTACGAGCAGTACTTC.

This chain joins TRBV7-2 and TRBJ1-3; D may be TRBD1 (6 bases). The V end was cut by 5 bases, the J end by 3 bases, with 17 bases between. The CDR3 is 16 amino acids. The V gene's germline CDR1 is SGHTA and CDR2 FQGNSA. CDR3 residues: CASSVDGGGGGNTIYF. The CDR3 region has the DNA TGTGCCAGCAGCGTAGATGGGGGGGGCGGTGGAAACACCATATATTTT.

The CDR3 here is CASSSSRDSSYEQYF. As DNA, the CDR3 is TGTGCCAGCAGCTCCTCCCGGGACTCCTCTTACGAGCAGTACTTC. The chain uses TRBV7-3 and TRBJ2-7, with D possibly being TRBD2 (6 bases). Germline V gives CDR1 SGHTA, CDR2 FQGTGA. Trimming pared 4 bases from V and 4 bases from J, leaving 17 bases between. CDR3 size: 15 residues.

This clonotype was counted ten times or more. V is TRBV7-9 and J is TRBJ2-7, with TRBD1 identical over 7 bases. After removal of 4 bases from V and 0 bases from J, the junction contained 3 bases not matched to a gene. The germline gives CDR1 SEHNR, CDR2 FQNEAQ (reference sequence). This CDR3 has 14 residues. CDR3 sequence: CASSSGQASYEQYF. The CDR3 bases are TGTGCCAGCAGCTCCGGACAGGCCTCCTACGAGCAGTACTTC.

This clonotype occurred many times. This CDR3 is CASSPIPSGFYEQYF. The CDR3, as DNA: TGTGCCAGCAGCCCGATCCCCAGCGGGTTCTACGAGCAGTACTTC. J is TRBJ2-7 and V is TRBV7-2, with D possibly matching TRBD2 (6 bases). The CDR3 is 15 amino acids. The V and J ends lost 5 bases and 3 bases respectively, with 17 bases between them. CDR1 is SGHTA and CDR2 is FQGNSA in the germline V gene.